A single sample gave rise to the 17 T cell receptor beta chains below, sequenced in a study of beta chain features in type 1 diabetes. Since all of the isolated RNA was reverse transcribed, expressed TCRB transcripts were what got sequenced. Using immunoSEQ multiplex PCR, the repertoire was profiled, and TCRdb retains in-frame clones only, with some absent. The sample has roughly 330,000 clones; 11% are singletons. What was sequenced was naive CD4+ T cells from blood. The receptors were sampled from a woman younger than 45 in good health.

This clone turned up a few times. The chain combines TRBV19 with TRBJ2-1, with 7 bases fitting TRBD1. J was trimmed by 6 bases and V by 4 bases; bases with no gene match: 9. CDR3 length equals 15 residues. Germline V gives CDR1 LNHDA, CDR2 SQIVND (reference sequence). The CDR3 sequence is CASSTRTGVVNEQFF. CDR3 DNA: TGTGCCAGTAGTACCCGGACAGGAGTGGTCAATGAGCAGTTCTTC. Looking up the rest from reference TRBV19 and TRBJ2-1 gives the full variable domain: DGGITQSPKYLFRKEGQNVTLSCEQNLNHDAMYWYRQDPGQGLRLIYYSQIVNDFQKGDIAEGYSVSREKKESFPLTVTSAQKNPTAFYLCASSTRTGVVNEQFFGPGTRLTVL.

This clone was counted between two and nine times. The V call is TRBV30, the J call TRBJ2-2, with TRBD1 matching 9 bases. The CDR3 contains 16 residues. The V segment lost 3 bases and the J segment 2 bases; nucleotides outside the gene matches: 7. Germline-derived CDR1 and CDR2 are GTSNPN and SVGIG (reference sequence). The CDR3 nucleotides read TGTGCCTGGAGGGGACGGGGACAGGGAAACACCGGGGAGCTGTTTTTT. Its translation: CAWRGRGQGNTGELFF.

This clone has only a few counts. The chain has TRBV7-6 and TRBJ1-1; 10 bases map to TRBD1. Germline CDR1 SGHVS, CDR2 FNYEAQ. The CDR3 sequence is 16 residues long. With 5 bases clipped from V and 4 bases from J, the junction kept 10 bases outside the gene matches. The CDR3 spells CASSRGTGDRGTEAFF. The DNA of the CDR3 is TGTGCCAGCAGCCGAGGGACAGGGGATAGGGGCACTGAAGCTTTCTTT.

V usage is TRBV30 and J usage is TRBJ2-3; TRBD1 is a possible D gene (5 bases). Trimming cost V 0 bases and J 2 bases, with 15 bases left between them. This CDR3 is 16 amino acids long. From germline, CDR1 is GTSNPN and CDR2 SVGIG (reference sequence). The CDR3 DNA reads TGTGCCTGGAGTGTTAGTTCAGGGATACTCACAGATACGCAGTATTTT. This encodes CAWSVSSGILTDTQYF.

V gene TRBV14 combines with J gene TRBJ1-1, with D maybe TRBD1 (5 bases). With 4 bases removed from V and 6 bases from J, the gap between germline ends came to 18 bases. Looked up from germline, CDR1 is SGHDN and CDR2 is FVKESK. The CDR3 is 15 amino acids. The CDR3 sequence: CASSPSSDWGAEAFF. As DNA, the CDR3 is TGTGCCAGCAGCCCCAGTTCAGACTGGGGGGCTGAAGCTTTCTTT.

This clone appeared a few times. The chain has TRBV9 and TRBJ2-2; 10 bases are shared with TRBD2. Losses at the gene ends were 0 bases for V and 5 bases for J; bases not matched to a gene: 1. The CDR3 has 15 residues. In germline, CDR1 is SGDLS, CDR2 YYNGEE. CDR3 bases: TGTGCCAGCAGCGTAGCGACTAGCGGGACCGGGGAGCTGTTTTTT. This codes for CASSVATSGTGELFF.

The gene calls are TRBV7-2 and TRBJ2-1, with 9 bases fitting TRBD2. The J segment lost 8 bases and the V segment lost 2 bases, leaving 10 bases of the junction unmatched. This CDR3 is 16 amino acids long. Germline-derived CDR1 and CDR2 are SGHTA and FQGNSA. The CDR3 region has the DNA TGTGCCAGCAGCTTAACCCTAGCGGGAACTTTATATGAGCAGTTCTTC. This sequence encodes CASSLTLAGTLYEQFF.

The chain employs TRBV6-1 and TRBJ1-1; D is perhaps TRBD1 (6 bases). The germline V gene encodes CDR1 MNHNS and CDR2 SASEGT. This CDR3 is 16 amino acids long. The V and J ends lost 4 bases and 4 bases respectively, with 19 bases between them. CDR3 coding DNA: TGTGCCAGCAGTGGACAGGCGTCGCCAGGGACCACTGAAGCTTTCTTT. This codes for CASSGQASPGTTEAFF.

This clone was picked up a small number of times. V usage is TRBV18 and J usage is TRBJ2-5, with TRBD1 identical over 10 bases. CDR1 is KGHSH, CDR2 LQKENI, per germline. V trimming: 2 bases; J trimming: 3 bases; junction bases outside the gene matches: 3. The CDR3 has 15 residues. The CDR3 DNA reads TGTGCCAGCTCACCAAGGGGGACAGGGGAAGAGACCCAGTACTTC. Protein: CASSPRGTGEETQYF.

This chain connects TRBV5-6 to TRBJ1-2; weak D call: TRBD1 (5 bases). Germline assignment: CDR1 SGHDT and CDR2 YYEEEE. CDR3 size: 14 residues. Trimming cost V 2 bases and J 4 bases, with 12 bases left between them. DNA of the CDR3: TGTGCCAGCAGCTTAAAGGGTAGGGGCTATGGCTACACCTTC. Translating gives CASSLKGRGYGYTF. The whole variable domain, remainder taken from reference TRBV5-6 and TRBJ1-2, is DAGVTQSPTHLIKTRGQQVTLRCSPKSGHDTVSWYQQALGQGPQFIFQYYEEEERQRGNFPDRFSGHQFPNYSSELNVNALLLGDSALYLCASSLKGRGYGYTFGSGTRLTVV.

The chain joins TRBV29-1 to TRBJ2-5; D might be TRBD1 (5 bases). This CDR3 region has 13 residues. V dropped 4 bases and J dropped 1 base, with 10 bases sitting between them. Germline V gene data show CDR1 as SQVTM and CDR2 as ANQGSEA. The CDR3 coding sequence is TGCAGCGTTGTGGTACAGGTCCAAGAGACCCAGTACTTC. It translates to CSVVVQVQETQYF.

The V gene is TRBV5-1, the J gene TRBJ2-1; 11 bases agree with TRBD2. Trimming cost V 1 base and J 6 bases; bases outside gene matches: 6. This CDR3 has 16 amino acids. The germline V gene encodes CDR1 SGHRS and CDR2 YFSETQ. CDR3 DNA: TGCGCCAGCAGCTTGACCCAGGGACTAGCGGTCAATGAGCAGTTCTTC. Its protein is CASSLTQGLAVNEQFF.

There are a few counts of this clone. The chain recombines TRBV6-5 with TRBJ2-7, with 9 bases fitting TRBD1. Per germline, CDR1 MNHEY and CDR2 SVGAGI. The CDR3 contains 15 residues. Losses at the gene ends were 8 bases for V and 4 bases for J; bases not matched to a gene: 12. The chain's CDR3 is CASYSPGQGLYEQYF. In DNA form, the CDR3 reads TGTGCCAGCTACTCACCGGGACAGGGTCTGTACGAGCAGTACTTC.

This clone appeared a few times. The chain carries TRBV5-1 and TRBJ2-3; 8 positions match TRBD1. This CDR3 spans 17 amino acids. J gave up 3 bases and V 4 bases, and 13 bases lay outside the gene matches. Germline V CDR1 and CDR2: SGHRS, YFSETQ. The CDR3 bases are TGCGCCAGCAGCGCGTCCCGGGACAGGATGGGGACAGATACGCAGTATTTT. Its translation is CASSASRDRMGTDTQYF.

The chain combines TRBV7-2 with TRBJ2-5; D not certain. V was clipped by 1 base and J by 5 bases, with 8 bases between them. CDR3 length: 13 amino acids. In germline, CDR1 is SGHTA, CDR2 FQGNSA. CDR3 protein: CASSLGSPETQYF. For the CDR3, the DNA is TGTGCCAGCAGCTTAGGGAGTCCGGAGACCCAGTACTTC.

This clone was detected a few times. DNA for the CDR3: TGTGCCAGCAGCTGGGGGACAGGTGGAGAGACCCAGTACTTC. Translated: CASSWGTGGETQYF. The V gene is TRBV5-4, the J gene TRBJ2-5, with 8 bases fitting TRBD1. Trimming took 3 bases from V and 4 from J; bases not matched to a gene: 5. The CDR3 contains 14 residues. From germline, CDR1 is SGHNT and CDR2 YYREEE (reference sequence).

Only a few counts were recorded for this clone. This sequence joins TRBV15 and TRBJ2-7; TRBD2 matches at 10 bases. The CDR3 has 14 residues. From germline, CDR1 is LNHNV and CDR2 YYDKDF (reference sequence). V trimming: 3 bases; J trimming: 5 bases; junction bases outside the gene matches: 4. CDR3 residues: CATSRSGRVDEQYF. In DNA, the CDR3 is TGTGCCACCAGCAGGAGCGGGAGGGTCGACGAGCAGTACTTC.